These 30 T cell receptor beta chains share one sample of origin, sequenced in a study of blood T cell repertoires in COVID-19 (TCRdb year 2020). The method behind the library was the immunoSEQ multiplex PCR assay. TCRdb stores this immuneACCESS table with in-frame sequences only. Part of the clones is absent; in the studies checked, under half of the shortfall reflects unresolved V genes, and no reason is known for the rest. Across this sample there are roughly 65,000 clones, with 65% to 80% seen only once. In total, the top ten clones hold roughly a quarter of the sample. Material: peripheral blood. These receptors all come from a human donor in a cohort sampled during active COVID-19.

As DNA, the CDR3 is TGCGCCAGCAGCACGGGGACTAGCGGGAGGTTTGATGAGCAGTTCTTC. Translation: CASSTGTSGRFDEQFF. This chain links TRBV5-1 with TRBJ2-1; 15 bases map to TRBD2. The germline gives CDR1 SGHRS, CDR2 YFSETQ. The V gene end was trimmed by 4 bases and the J gene end by 8 bases; junction bases not matched to a gene: 7. This CDR3 contains 16 residues.

This clone has a handful of counts. V is TRBV27 and J is TRBJ2-1; 10 bases agree with TRBD2. CDR3 size: 15 residues. V lost 6 bases to trimming and J lost 7 bases; unmatched junction nucleotides: 9. Germline V lookup: CDR1 MNHEY, CDR2 SMNVEV (reference sequence). The CDR3 reads CASRARTSGLNEQFF. In nucleotides, the CDR3 is TGTGCCAGCAGAGCACGGACTAGCGGCCTGAATGAGCAGTTCTTC.

This chain joins TRBV28 and TRBJ2-7, with 7 bases matching TRBD2. After removal of 8 bases from V and 1 base from J, the junction contained 8 bases not matched to a gene. Per germline, CDR1 MDHEN and CDR2 SYDVKM. This CDR3 is 14 amino acids long. CDR3 sequence: CASVGGEPSYEQYF. CDR3 nucleotide sequence: TGTGCCAGCGTTGGGGGGGAACCTTCCTACGAGCAGTACTTC.

The rearrangement joins TRBV6-2 or TRBV6-3 to TRBJ2-3; the D gene is possibly TRBD2 (5 bases). The CDR3 has 15 residues. Germline loops: CDR1 MNHEY, CDR2 SVGEGT. V lost 6 bases, J lost 6 bases, and 19 bases lay in between. The CDR3 DNA reads TGTGCCAGCAGCAACGACGGAGCGGATTATGATACGCAGTATTTT. Translating gives CASSNDGADYDTQYF.

J is TRBJ1-5 and V is TRBV15; TRBD1 matches 9 bases. Per germline, CDR1 LNHNV and CDR2 YYDKDF (reference sequence). CDR3 length equals 17 residues. Germline trimming cut 0 bases from V and 2 bases from J; bases unmatched to any gene: 5. The CDR3 loop reads CATSRDAGQGRNQPQHF. DNA of the CDR3: TGTGCCACCAGCAGAGATGCGGGACAGGGCCGCAATCAGCCCCAGCATTTT. The full variable domain, in which reference TRBV15 and TRBJ1-5 provide the parts outside the CDR3, is DAMVIQNPRYQVTQFGKPVTLSCSQTLNHNVMYWYQQKSSQAPKLLFHYYDKDFNNEADTPDNFQSRRPNTSFCFLDIRSPGLGDTAMYLCATSRDAGQGRNQPQHFGDGTRLSIL.

The V gene is TRBV30, the J gene TRBJ1-5; TRBD1 agrees at 9 bases. Germline CDR1 is GTSNPN and CDR2 is SVGIG (reference sequence). The CDR3 is made up of 14 amino acids. With V trimmed by 2 bases and J by 4 bases, 3 bases remained unmatched. This CDR3 is CAWSTGQGNQPQHF. The CDR3 bases are TGTGCCTGGAGTACTGGACAGGGGAATCAGCCCCAGCATTTT.

This rearrangement joins TRBV5-6 to TRBJ1-2; unclear D gene. Trimming left V 1 base short and J 2 bases short, with 15 bases between. This CDR3 spans 16 amino acids. Looked up from germline, CDR1 is SGHDT and CDR2 is YYEEEE. CDR3 sequence: CASSLYGPGQNYGYTF. The CDR3 DNA reads TGTGCCAGCAGCTTGTATGGTCCAGGCCAAAACTATGGCTACACCTTC.

The chain is built from TRBV28 and TRBJ2-5; TRBD2 aligns across 7 bases. Germline V gene data show CDR1 as MDHEN and CDR2 as SYDVKM. The CDR3 consists of 15 residues. Trimming at V came to 4 bases and at J to 5 bases, leaving 10 bases not matched to a gene. CDR3 loop: CASSSREDWGETQYF. The CDR3, as DNA: TGTGCCAGCAGTTCCCGGGAGGATTGGGGGGAGACCCAGTACTTC.

The genes are TRBV7-2 and TRBJ2-7; 8 nucleotides match TRBD2. The V gene's germline CDR1 is SGHTA and CDR2 FQGNSA. V trimming: 5 bases; J trimming: 1 base; junction bases outside the gene matches: 4. The CDR3 is made up of 14 amino acids. CDR3 DNA: TGTGCCAGCAGCGCGGGACTAGGATCCTACGAGCAGTACTTC. Amino acids: CASSAGLGSYEQYF. Filled out from reference TRBV7-2 and TRBJ2-7, the complete variable domain reads GAGVSQSPSNKVTEKGKDVELRCDPISGHTALYWYRQSLGQGLEFLIYFQGNSAPDKSGLPSDRFSAERTGGSVSTLTIQRTQQEDSAVYLCASSAGLGSYEQYFGPGTRLTVT.

The chain is built from TRBV5-6 and TRBJ2-6; 10 nucleotides agree with TRBD1. CDR3 length: 18 amino acids. CDR1 is SGHDT and CDR2 is YYEEEE in the germline V gene. V was pared by 3 bases and J by 1 base, with 7 bases of the junction left unmatched. The CDR3 bases are TGTGCCAGCAGCTACGGACAGGGGGTAACGTCTGGGGCCAACGTCCTGACTTTC. Translated, it gives CASSYGQGVTSGANVLTF.

This clone was found a few times. J is TRBJ2-1 and V is TRBV4-3, with TRBD2 matching 7 bases. CDR3 size: 15 residues. Losses at the gene ends were 0 bases for V and 8 bases for J; bases not matched to a gene: 7. CDR1 and CDR2 from the germline V gene are LGHNA and YSLEER. CDR3 in amino acids: CASSQDRGEWDEQFF. CDR3 coding DNA: TGCGCCAGCAGCCAAGATCGGGGGGAGTGGGATGAGCAGTTCTTC.

The chain has TRBV28 and TRBJ1-1; TRBD1 matches 8 bases. Losses at the gene ends were 4 bases for V and 5 bases for J; bases not matched to a gene: 6. Germline V gene sequence: CDR1 MDHEN, CDR2 SYDVKM. The CDR3 totals 14 residues. The CDR3 coding sequence is TGTGCCAGCAGTTATACGACAGGGGAGACTGAAGCTTTCTTT. Translated: CASSYTTGETEAFF.

The V gene is TRBV9, the J gene TRBJ1-1; D is uncertain. V gave up 0 bases and J gave up 1 base, with 7 bases separating them. The CDR3 has 14 residues. Germline CDR1 and CDR2: SGDLS and YYNGEE. The CDR3 here is CASSVATGNTEAFF. Here the CDR3 DNA reads TGTGCCAGCAGCGTAGCTACGGGGAACACTGAAGCTTTCTTT.

The chain links TRBV27 to TRBJ1-2, with TRBD1 as a possible D gene (6 bases). With 5 bases removed from V and 4 bases from J, the gap between germline ends came to 14 bases. This CDR3 is 14 amino acids long. Germline V gene lookup returns CDR1 MNHEY and CDR2 SMNVEV (reference sequence). DNA of the CDR3: TGTGCCAGCAGTCCACGGACAGTGGGCTATGGCTACACCTTC. This gives the protein CASSPRTVGYGYTF.

The rearrangement uses TRBV11-2 and TRBJ1-6, with TRBD1 matching 7 bases. CDR3 length: 14 residues. Germline lookup yields CDR1 SGHAT and CDR2 FQNNGV. The J segment lost 8 bases and the V segment lost 5 bases, leaving 6 bases of the junction unmatched. The CDR3 DNA reads as TGTGCCAGCAGCGTATTAGGGGGCGATTCACCCCTCCACTTT. It yields the protein CASSVLGGDSPLHF.

The V call is TRBV6-5, the J call TRBJ1-6, with 7 bases lining up with TRBD1. Germline V gene sequence: CDR1 MNHEY, CDR2 SVGAGI. The CDR3 extends over 14 amino acids. Losses at the gene ends were 6 bases for V and 7 bases for J; bases not matched to a gene: 6. The CDR3 here is CASRPAGGNSPLHF. The DNA for the CDR3 is TGTGCCAGCAGGCCAGCAGGGGGAAATTCACCCCTCCACTTT.

The gene calls are TRBV19 and TRBJ1-5; 8 nucleotides line up with TRBD1. Germline V CDR1 and CDR2: LNHDA, SQIVND (reference sequence). V shed 9 bases, J shed 0 bases, and the junction held 10 bases outside the gene matches. This CDR3 has 16 amino acids. This CDR3 reads CASQGAGGYSNQPQHF. Written as DNA, the CDR3 is TGTGCCAGCCAGGGGGCAGGGGGTTATAGCAATCAGCCCCAGCATTTT.

The chain carries TRBV28 and TRBJ2-3; 13 nucleotides line up with TRBD2. After removal of 8 bases from V and 1 base from J, the junction contained 9 bases not matched to a gene. CDR3 length equals 17 residues. Germline values: CDR1 MDHEN, CDR2 SYDVKM. Here the CDR3 DNA reads TGTGCCAGCGGCCGCGGACTAGCGGGAGTACGCACAGATACGCAGTATTTT. This codes for CASGRGLAGVRTDTQYF.

This clone was observed a few times. The chain links TRBV19 to TRBJ2-3; TRBD2 agrees at 9 bases. The CDR3 covers 14 residues. The J segment lost 4 bases and the V segment lost 3 bases, leaving 2 bases of the junction unmatched. Looked up from germline, CDR1 is LNHDA and CDR2 is SQIVND (reference sequence). Here the CDR3 reads CASSMRLAADTQYF. The CDR3 DNA reads as TGTGCCAGTAGTATGAGACTAGCGGCAGATACGCAGTATTTT.

The rearrangement uses TRBV5-1 and TRBJ1-1; the D gene is possibly TRBD1 (5 bases). The germline CDR1 and CDR2 sequences are SGHRS and YFSETQ. V lost 2 bases and J lost 11, with 16 bases in between. The CDR3 is 13 amino acids. CDR3 in amino acids: CASSFPGAGRAFF. The CDR3 coding sequence is TGCGCCAGCAGCTTCCCCGGGGCCGGGAGGGCTTTCTTT.

This chain connects TRBV30 to TRBJ2-1, with 10 bases identical to TRBD2. With 4 bases clipped from V and 8 bases from J, the junction kept 8 bases outside the gene matches. CDR1 is GTSNPN, CDR2 SVGIG, per germline (reference sequence). The CDR3 contains 14 residues. The DNA for the CDR3 is TGTGCCTGGACCCCAAGCGGGGGGGCCCATGAGCAGTTCTTC. Protein product: CAWTPSGGAHEQFF.

This clone has only one observation. The chain is built from TRBV4-3 and TRBJ1-4, with unresolved D. CDR1 is LGHNA and CDR2 is YSLEER in the germline V gene. CDR3 size: 16 residues. The ends were cut back, 1 base at V and 3 bases at J, with 12 bases in the middle. CDR3 protein: CASSQGVTGANEKLFF. DNA of the CDR3: TGCGCCAGCAGCCAAGGAGTAACGGGAGCTAATGAAAAACTGTTTTTT.

The V gene is TRBV11-2, the J gene TRBJ2-3; 9 bases fit TRBD1. Trimming removed 3 bases from V and 3 bases from J; junction bases left unmatched: 4. The CDR3 contains 15 residues. In germline, CDR1 is SGHAT, CDR2 FQNNGV. CDR3 protein: CASSFVQGATDTQYF. The CDR3 coding sequence is TGTGCCAGCAGCTTTGTACAGGGGGCGACAGATACGCAGTATTTT.

Here the CDR3 DNA reads TGTGCCAGCAGCGGGACAGGGGGCGACTATGGCTACACCTTC. This gives the protein CASSGTGGDYGYTF. This chain joins TRBV11-2 and TRBJ1-2; 12 nucleotides line up with TRBD1. Losses at the gene ends were 5 bases for V and 3 bases for J; bases not matched to a gene: 1. Germline V gene data show CDR1 as SGHAT and CDR2 as FQNNGV. The CDR3 sequence is 14 residues long.

The J gene is TRBJ2-7, the V gene TRBV7-2, with 13 bases identical to TRBD2. V shed 0 bases, J shed 4 bases, and the junction held 3 bases outside the gene matches. Looked up from germline, CDR1 is SGHTA and CDR2 is FQGNSA. The CDR3 sequence is 16 residues long. Written as DNA, the CDR3 is TGTGCCAGCAGCTTAGCCGGGACTAGCGGGGAATACGAGCAGTACTTC. As protein: CASSLAGTSGEYEQYF.

The gene calls are TRBV28 and TRBJ1-5, with D tentatively TRBD1 (5 bases). Per the germline V gene, CDR1 is MDHEN and CDR2 is SYDVKM. The CDR3 contains 16 residues. V was trimmed by 2 bases and J by 2 bases, leaving 13 bases between them. CDR3 protein: CASSLQGSMGNQPQHF. DNA of the CDR3: TGTGCCAGCAGTTTACAGGGAAGTATGGGCAATCAGCCCCAGCATTTT.

The rearrangement links TRBV6-9 to TRBJ2-3; 11 bases are a match to TRBD1. CDR3 size: 16 residues. Looked up from germline, CDR1 is MNHGY and CDR2 is SVAAGI. The trim removed 5 bases at V and 5 bases at J, leaving 9 bases unmatched. CDR3 region: CASSIGTGGYGDTQYF. CDR3 DNA sequence: TGTGCCAGCAGTATTGGGACAGGGGGTTATGGAGATACGCAGTATTTT.

This clone was counted between two and nine times. CDR3 residues: CASSVRDSKNIQYF. The DNA for the CDR3 is TGTGCCAGTAGTGTAAGGGACAGCAAAAACATTCAGTACTTC. This chain links TRBV19 with TRBJ2-4, with 7 bases identical to TRBD1. Germline V lookup: CDR1 LNHDA, CDR2 SQIVND (reference sequence). V dropped 5 bases and J dropped 3; count of bases not matched to a gene: 4. This CDR3 has 14 residues. Using reference TRBV19 and TRBJ2-4 for the parts outside the CDR3, the full variable domain is DGGITQSPKYLFRKEGQNVTLSCEQNLNHDAMYWYRQDPGQGLRLIYYSQIVNDFQKGDIAEGYSVSREKKESFPLTVTSAQKNPTAFYLCASSVRDSKNIQYFGAGTRLSVL.

This clone has only one observation. This chain joins TRBV11-2 and TRBJ2-7; 11 bases match TRBD2. CDR3 length: 15 residues. Germline V gene data show CDR1 as SGHAT and CDR2 as FQNNGV. Trimming took 5 bases from V and 5 from J; bases not matched to a gene: 8. CDR3 in DNA: TGTGCCAGCAGCCGCCAGCTAGCGGGAGGTAACGAGCAGTACTTC. It specifies CASSRQLAGGNEQYF.

V is TRBV28 and J is TRBJ2-7; tentative D call: TRBD1 (5 bases). In germline, CDR1 is MDHEN, CDR2 SYDVKM. Deletions cut 5 bases from V and 3 bases from J, with 17 bases between. The CDR3 covers 15 residues. The CDR3 region is CASSPRTGFNYEQYF. In DNA, the CDR3 is TGTGCCAGCAGTCCTCGAACAGGTTTCAACTACGAGCAGTACTTC.